This entry features one T cell receptor beta chain sequence. These data are taken from a study of blood T cell repertoires in COVID-19. As for the study in general: PBMCs, B-cell-depleted T cells, or T cells provided the cDNA or gDNA that made up the material.

In the original analysis: Amplification of reference gene primers was used by the study to estimate nucleated cell counts. Libraries were prepared by immunoSEQ multiplex PCR; TCRdb keeps only in-frame clonotypes and omits some of them. That table supplies the V and J calls and clone size; D and trimming were determined from the DNA. Of fewer than 70,000 clones in the sample, approximately 80% were seen once. V shed 2 bases and J 3 bases; nucleotides not matched to a gene: 15. This CDR3 has 19 residues. Looked up from germline, CDR1 is LNHDA and CDR2 is SQIVND (reference sequence). The chain uses TRBV19 and TRBJ2-1; 8 nucleotides agree with TRBD2. Sequenced sample: peripheral blood. The TCR originated in a woman aged 80 or older with acute or convalescent COVID-19. The CDR3 bases are TGTGCCAGTAGTATATCATTCGTGGTAGCGGGGACCGGCTACAATGAGCAGTTCTTC. It yields the protein CASSISFVVAGTGYNEQFF.